This T cell receptor (beta chain) was obtained from a study of identical twins. A template switching step contributed a universal primer site, while unique molecular identifiers were present in the cDNA. TCRdb re-analysed the 5' RACE reads in MiXCR, keeping a single row per CDR3 protein. The table includes 400,000 to 500,000 distinct CDR3 sequences, roughly 18% detected once. CDR3 length: 15 amino acids. The J segment lost 12 bases and the V segment lost 4 bases, leaving 15 bases of the junction unmatched. CDR1 and CDR2 from the germline V gene are MNHEY and SMNVEV (reference sequence). This clonotype was detected a few times. Its specificity is unknown. Study conclusions and caveats: Abundant beta clonotypes from cord blood bore fewer insertions; memory repertoires lacked this pattern. With monozygotic twins, out-of-frame TCR alpha sharing exceeded what models estimated.

J is TRBJ2-1 and V is TRBV27; 7 bases match TRBD2. Sequenced material: naive T cells sorted from blood. The TCR sequence derives from a man aged 45-60 years in good health. DNA for the CDR3: TGTGCCAGCAGTTCACTTCCCTTACTAGCGCAGTTGCAGTTCTTC. This sequence encodes CASSSLPLLAQLQFF.